A selection of T cell receptor beta chains follows, all from one sample in a study of T cell responses to AZD1222 COVID-19 vaccine. TCRdb's table, derived via immunoSEQ multiplex PCR, lists solely in-frame clones and lacks some. This sample has tens of thousands of clones; over 85% occur once, and the top ten carry about 2%. This specimen was peripheral blood, taken on day 0 of AZD1222 vaccination. The origin of the receptors is an adult in good health. Both conserved end residues are part of each CDR3. Each record gives: V gene, J gene, D gene, clone size, CDR3 protein, CDR3 DNA. The D gene is left open where the match is weak. Only part of the rows carry a size: once, few, many, or a class if the clone is expanded.

V gene: TRBV15
J gene: TRBJ2-1
D gene: NA
clone size: NA
CDR3 protein: CATSSTGIREQFF
CDR3 DNA: TGTGCCACCAGCAGTACAGGGATACGGGAGCAGTTCTTC

V gene: TRBV11-2
J gene: TRBJ2-3
D gene: NA
clone size: NA
CDR3 protein: CASSSKAGGTSTDTQYF
CDR3 DNA: TGTGCCAGCAGCTCCAAGGCCGGGGGCACTAGCACAGATACGCAGTATTTT

V gene: TRBV5-4
J gene: TRBJ2-2
D gene: TRBD1
clone size: NA
CDR3 protein: CASSGWTGLSTGELFF
CDR3 DNA: TGTGCCAGCAGCGGTTGGACAGGCCTAAGCACCGGGGAGCTGTTTTTT

V gene: TRBV19
J gene: TRBJ2-1
D gene: TRBD2
clone size: NA
CDR3 protein: CASSILLAGGSVYEQFF
CDR3 DNA: TGTGCCAGTAGTATTCTCCTAGCGGGAGGGTCGGTCTATGAGCAGTTCTTC

V gene: TRBV30
J gene: TRBJ2-2
D gene: TRBD2
clone size: NA
CDR3 protein: CASRGVANTGELFF
CDR3 DNA: TGTGCCTCGCGGGGGGTCGCGAACACCGGGGAGCTGTTTTTT

V gene: TRBV30
J gene: TRBJ1-6
D gene: NA
clone size: NA
CDR3 protein: CAWRDSYNSPLHF
CDR3 DNA: TGTGCCTGGAGGGACAGCTATAATTCACCCCTCCACTTT

V gene: TRBV14
J gene: TRBJ2-2
D gene: NA
clone size: NA
CDR3 protein: CASSPPRFTGELFF
CDR3 DNA: TGTGCCAGCAGCCCCCCAAGATTCACCGGGGAGCTGTTTTTT

V gene: TRBV3-1/TRBV3-2
J gene: TRBJ1-2
D gene: NA
clone size: NA
CDR3 protein: CASSQVAGDGGYTF
CDR3 DNA: TGTGCCAGCAGCCAAGTTGCAGGGGACGGTGGCTACACCTTC

V gene: TRBV19
J gene: TRBJ1-2
D gene: NA
clone size: NA
CDR3 protein: CASSTTGIYGYTF
CDR3 DNA: TGTGCCAGTAGTACCACAGGGATCTATGGCTACACCTTC

V gene: TRBV5-1
J gene: TRBJ2-7
D gene: TRBD2
clone size: NA
CDR3 protein: CASSLRPGTSGKAGEQYF
CDR3 DNA: TGCGCCAGCAGCCTACGTCCCGGGACTAGCGGGAAGGCCGGCGAGCAGTACTTC

V gene: TRBV6-2/TRBV6-3
J gene: TRBJ1-5
D gene: NA
clone size: NA
CDR3 protein: CASSYVGSPNQPQHF
CDR3 DNA: TGTGCCAGCAGTTACGTTGGAAGTCCAAATCAGCCCCAGCATTTT

V gene: TRBV7-8
J gene: TRBJ1-5
D gene: NA
clone size: NA
CDR3 protein: CASRPMIGPGAQHF
CDR3 DNA: TGTGCCAGCAGGCCTATGATTGGCCCGGGGGCCCAGCATTTT

V gene: TRBV5-4
J gene: TRBJ1-6
D gene: NA
clone size: NA
CDR3 protein: CASSESGTKFNSPLHF
CDR3 DNA: TGTGCCAGCAGCGAGTCCGGGACAAAATTTAATTCACCCCTCCACTTT

V gene: TRBV3-1/TRBV3-2
J gene: TRBJ2-3
D gene: NA
clone size: NA
CDR3 protein: CASSQGPGDTQYF
CDR3 DNA: TGTGCCAGCAGCCAGGGACCGGGAGATACGCAGTATTTT

V gene: TRBV25-1
J gene: TRBJ2-7
D gene: NA
clone size: NA
CDR3 protein: CASSDQVSYEQYF
CDR3 DNA: TGTGCCAGCAGTGATCAGGTGTCCTACGAGCAGTACTTC

V gene: TRBV20-1
J gene: TRBJ2-5
D gene: NA
clone size: NA
CDR3 protein: CSARNSKTQYF
CDR3 DNA: TGCAGTGCTAGGAACTCCAAGACCCAGTACTTC

V gene: TRBV13
J gene: TRBJ2-7
D gene: NA
clone size: NA
CDR3 protein: CASSLGLADYEQYF
CDR3 DNA: TGTGCCAGCAGCTTAGGACTAGCAGATTACGAGCAGTACTTC

V gene: TRBV29-1
J gene: TRBJ1-1
D gene: NA
clone size: NA
CDR3 protein: CSVEDRVYTEAFF
CDR3 DNA: TGCAGCGTTGAAGACAGGGTGTACACTGAAGCTTTCTTT

V gene: TRBV5-1
J gene: TRBJ2-3
D gene: NA
clone size: once
CDR3 protein: CASSPGQVTDTQYF
CDR3 DNA: TGCGCCAGCAGCCCGGGACAAGTCACAGATACGCAGTATTTT

V gene: TRBV3-1/TRBV3-2
J gene: TRBJ1-5
D gene: NA
clone size: NA
CDR3 protein: CASSQGGWGSSYQPQHF
CDR3 DNA: TGTGCCAGCAGCCAAGGCGGGTGGGGGTCTTCATATCAGCCCCAGCATTTT

V gene: TRBV14
J gene: TRBJ2-3
D gene: TRBD1
clone size: NA
CDR3 protein: CASSPQGQRTDTQYF
CDR3 DNA: TGTGCCAGCAGCCCTCAGGGACAGAGAACAGATACGCAGTATTTT

V gene: TRBV18
J gene: TRBJ1-3
D gene: TRBD1
clone size: NA
CDR3 protein: CASSPPTGATGNTIYF
CDR3 DNA: TGTGCCAGCTCACCACCAACAGGGGCTACTGGAAACACCATATATTTT

V gene: TRBV28
J gene: TRBJ1-2
D gene: NA
clone size: NA
CDR3 protein: CASSYSLQGVGNGYTF
CDR3 DNA: TGTGCCAGCAGTTACTCCCTGCAGGGTGTAGGTAATGGCTACACCTTC

V gene: TRBV7-9
J gene: TRBJ2-1
D gene: NA
clone size: NA
CDR3 protein: CASSLAAGEFSRNEQFF
CDR3 DNA: TGTGCCAGCAGCTTAGCAGCCGGGGAATTCAGTAGGAATGAGCAGTTCTTC

V gene: TRBV4-1
J gene: TRBJ2-3
D gene: NA
clone size: NA
CDR3 protein: CASSPLVVGDTQYF
CDR3 DNA: TGCGCCAGCAGCCCGCTCGTGGTGGGAGATACGCAGTATTTT

V gene: TRBV6-5
J gene: TRBJ1-5
D gene: TRBD1
clone size: NA
CDR3 protein: CAARDVAGGIQPQHF
CDR3 DNA: TGTGCCGCTCGGGATGTCGCAGGGGGGATTCAGCCCCAGCATTTT

V gene: TRBV6-5
J gene: TRBJ2-2
D gene: TRBD1
clone size: NA
CDR3 protein: CASRRTGGNTGELFF
CDR3 DNA: TGTGCCAGCAGAAGGACAGGGGGGAACACCGGGGAGCTGTTTTTT

V gene: TRBV6-2/TRBV6-3
J gene: TRBJ2-2
D gene: NA
clone size: few
CDR3 protein: CASSWDTGELFF
CDR3 DNA: TGTGCCAGCAGTTGGGACACCGGGGAGCTGTTTTTT

V gene: TRBV7-9
J gene: TRBJ2-5
D gene: TRBD1
clone size: NA
CDR3 protein: CAVEDRGRETQYF
CDR3 DNA: TGTGCCGTCGAGGACAGGGGCCGAGAGACCCAGTACTTC

V gene: TRBV11-2
J gene: TRBJ1-4
D gene: NA
clone size: once
CDR3 protein: CASSSEDRREKLFF
CDR3 DNA: TGTGCCAGCAGCTCCGAGGACCGTCGTGAAAAACTGTTTTTT

V gene: TRBV12-3/TRBV12-4
J gene: TRBJ1-2
D gene: NA
clone size: NA
CDR3 protein: CASSLKQNYGYTF
CDR3 DNA: TGTGCCAGCAGTTTAAAACAGAACTATGGCTACACCTTC

V gene: TRBV7-2
J gene: TRBJ2-2
D gene: TRBD2
clone size: NA
CDR3 protein: CASSSQRGINTGELFF
CDR3 DNA: TGTGCCAGCAGCTCCCAGCGGGGGATTAACACCGGGGAGCTGTTTTTT

V gene: TRBV2
J gene: TRBJ2-5
D gene: TRBD1
clone size: NA
CDR3 protein: CASTRDRVRQETQYF
CDR3 DNA: TGTGCCAGCACCCGGGACAGGGTTCGGCAAGAGACCCAGTACTTC

V gene: TRBV25-1
J gene: TRBJ1-2
D gene: NA
clone size: few
CDR3 protein: CASSTALPFYGYTF
CDR3 DNA: TGTGCCAGCAGTACAGCACTCCCATTCTATGGCTACACCTTC

V gene: TRBV28
J gene: TRBJ2-3
D gene: NA
clone size: NA
CDR3 protein: CASSLYSTDTQYF
CDR3 DNA: TGTGCCAGCAGTTTGTATAGCACAGATACGCAGTATTTT

V gene: TRBV28
J gene: TRBJ1-5
D gene: NA
clone size: NA
CDR3 protein: CASSSEGGGNQPQHF
CDR3 DNA: TGTGCCAGCAGTTCGGAAGGCGGTGGCAATCAGCCCCAGCATTTT

V gene: TRBV13
J gene: TRBJ1-2
D gene: NA
clone size: NA
CDR3 protein: CASTANYGYTF
CDR3 DNA: TGTGCCAGCACCGCTAACTATGGCTACACCTTC

V gene: TRBV6-4
J gene: TRBJ1-5
D gene: NA
clone size: NA
CDR3 protein: CASIEGVARQPQHF
CDR3 DNA: TGTGCCAGCATAGAGGGGGTAGCCCGTCAGCCCCAGCATTTT

V gene: TRBV24-1
J gene: TRBJ1-2
D gene: NA
clone size: NA
CDR3 protein: CATSDSNYGYTF
CDR3 DNA: TGTGCCACCAGTGATTCGAACTATGGCTACACCTTC

V gene: TRBV6-6
J gene: TRBJ2-3
D gene: TRBD1
clone size: NA
CDR3 protein: CASNTGQLTDTQYF
CDR3 DNA: TGTGCCAGCAACACGGGACAGCTCACAGATACGCAGTATTTT

V gene: TRBV9
J gene: TRBJ2-2
D gene: TRBD1
clone size: NA
CDR3 protein: CASSVGQGTGELFF
CDR3 DNA: TGTGCCAGCAGCGTAGGACAGGGCACCGGGGAGCTGTTTTTT

V gene: TRBV5-4
J gene: TRBJ2-3
D gene: NA
clone size: NA
CDR3 protein: CASRPRIEGDTQYF
CDR3 DNA: TGTGCCAGCAGACCACGTATTGAGGGAGATACGCAGTATTTT

V gene: TRBV10-3
J gene: TRBJ1-5
D gene: NA
clone size: NA
CDR3 protein: CAIKGGDNQPQHF
CDR3 DNA: TGTGCCATCAAAGGAGGAGACAATCAGCCCCAGCATTTT

V gene: TRBV6-2/TRBV6-3
J gene: TRBJ2-5
D gene: TRBD2
clone size: NA
CDR3 protein: CASSSGGTQETQYF
CDR3 DNA: TGTGCCAGCAGTTCGGGGGGAACGCAAGAGACCCAGTACTTC

V gene: TRBV5-1
J gene: TRBJ2-1
D gene: NA
clone size: NA
CDR3 protein: CASRKEHPSYNEQFF
CDR3 DNA: TGCGCCAGCAGGAAGGAACACCCGTCCTACAATGAGCAGTTCTTC

V gene: TRBV3-1/TRBV3-2
J gene: TRBJ2-5
D gene: TRBD2
clone size: NA
CDR3 protein: CASSLTSGRETQYF
CDR3 DNA: TGTGCCAGCAGCCTGACTAGCGGGAGGGAGACCCAGTACTTC

V gene: TRBV28
J gene: TRBJ2-3
D gene: NA
clone size: NA
CDR3 protein: CASTRVGVPTDTQYF
CDR3 DNA: TGTGCCAGCACCCGGGTAGGGGTCCCCACAGATACGCAGTATTTT

V gene: TRBV28
J gene: TRBJ1-4
D gene: NA
clone size: NA
CDR3 protein: CASSPSAGTDTTNEKLFF
CDR3 DNA: TGTGCCAGCAGTCCATCTGCCGGGACGGACACAACTAATGAAAAACTGTTTTTT

V gene: TRBV4-3
J gene: TRBJ1-3
D gene: NA
clone size: NA
CDR3 protein: CASSPQERAGNTIYF
CDR3 DNA: TGCGCCAGCAGCCCTCAGGAGCGGGCTGGAAACACCATATATTTT

V gene: TRBV14
J gene: TRBJ2-2
D gene: TRBD2
clone size: NA
CDR3 protein: CASSQLAGLGITGELFF
CDR3 DNA: TGTGCCAGCAGCCAATTAGCGGGACTAGGTATCACCGGGGAGCTGTTTTTT

V gene: TRBV13
J gene: TRBJ2-7
D gene: TRBD1
clone size: NA
CDR3 protein: CASSATGTGDHEQYF
CDR3 DNA: TGTGCCAGCAGCGCCACCGGGACAGGGGACCACGAGCAGTACTTC

V gene: TRBV21-1
J gene: TRBJ2-2
D gene: NA
clone size: NA
CDR3 protein: CASSTRSTGEKDTGELFF
CDR3 DNA: TGTGCCAGCAGCACCCGCTCGACAGGGGAGAAGGACACCGGGGAGCTGTTTTTT

V gene: TRBV19
J gene: TRBJ2-1
D gene: TRBD2
clone size: NA
CDR3 protein: CASRVTTSGGSYNEQFF
CDR3 DNA: TGTGCCAGTAGGGTGACGACTAGCGGGGGGTCCTACAATGAGCAGTTCTTC

V gene: TRBV27
J gene: TRBJ1-2
D gene: TRBD1
clone size: once
CDR3 protein: CASSSMPGDRGPYGYTF
CDR3 DNA: TGTGCCAGCAGTTCGATGCCTGGGGACAGGGGGCCTTATGGCTACACCTTC

V gene: TRBV12-3/TRBV12-4
J gene: TRBJ2-3
D gene: NA
clone size: NA
CDR3 protein: CASSRGSTDTQYF
CDR3 DNA: TGTGCCAGCAGTCGAGGGAGCACAGATACGCAGTATTTT